Listed here are 25 T cell receptor beta chains from one sample, sequenced in a study of T-cell reconstitution after alpha-beta-depleted transplantation in children. This sample's TCRbeta library carried unique molecular identifier barcodes. TCRdb used MiXCR to reprocess the PCR reads, holding one entry per CDR3 protein. The sample records some 120,000 distinct CDR3 sequences, 8% to 10% being singletons. Sequencing used PBMCs, mostly from graft donor cells, obtained 180 days after TCRalphabeta/CD19-depleted stem cell transplant. These receptors originate from a girl less than two years old who had a stem cell transplant for combined immunodeficiency, so the T cells may come from the graft donor.

This clonotype was counted ten times or more. This sequence joins TRBV28 and TRBJ2-1; 8 nucleotides match TRBD1. Germline assignment: CDR1 MDHEN and CDR2 SYDVKM. CDR3 size: 13 residues. With 6 bases clipped from V and 7 bases from J, the junction kept 5 bases outside the gene matches. The CDR3 reads CASSPTGGNEQFF. The CDR3, as DNA: TGTGCCAGCAGCCCAACAGGGGGGAATGAGCAGTTCTTC.

This clonotype was observed a handful of times. This chain joins TRBV12-3 or TRBV12-4 and TRBJ1-1; 9 bases match TRBD1. Germline trimming cut 5 bases from V and 5 bases from J; bases unmatched to any gene: 9. The CDR3 has 15 amino acids. CDR3 loop: CASSRTGGGWTEAFF. As DNA, the CDR3 is TGTGCCAGCAGTCGTACAGGGGGCGGATGGACTGAAGCTTTCTTT.

At least ten counts were recorded for this clonotype. This sequence joins TRBV20-1 and TRBJ2-4; 8 nucleotides align to TRBD1. The germline V gene has CDR1 DFQATT and CDR2 SNEGSKA (reference sequence). CDR3 size: 14 residues. V was pared by 7 bases and J by 8 bases, with 13 bases of the junction left unmatched. The CDR3 sequence: CSVTRTGPIDIQYF. CDR3 nucleotide sequence: TGCAGTGTCACGAGGACAGGGCCGATAGACATTCAGTACTTC.

The rearrangement joins TRBV29-1 to TRBJ2-5; no firm D call. CDR1 and CDR2 (germline): SQVTM, ANQGSEA. This CDR3 has 12 amino acids. The V gene lost 3 bases and the J gene lost 6 bases, with 11 bases spanning the gap. The CDR3 here is CSVDGQLKTQYF. The DNA of the CDR3 is TGCAGCGTTGATGGGCAGTTGAAGACCCAGTACTTC.

The chain is built from TRBV20-1 and TRBJ2-3, with 10 bases lining up with TRBD2. V lost 5 bases, J lost 2 bases, and 4 bases stayed unmatched. There are 14 residues in the CDR3. In germline, CDR1 is DFQATT, CDR2 SNEGSKA (reference sequence). The CDR3, as DNA: TGCAGTGCTCGGACTAGCGGATACACAGATACGCAGTATTTT. Protein sequence: CSARTSGYTDTQYF.

In its sample, this clonotype was seen many times. The V and J genes are TRBV11-1 and TRBJ2-2, with no clear D. CDR1 is SGHAT, CDR2 FQDESV, per germline (reference sequence). V was clipped by 1 base and J by 4 bases, with 10 bases between them. The CDR3 is 15 residues long. CDR3 DNA: TGTGCCAGCAGCTTAGACCAGATTTCCACCGGGGAGCTGTTTTTT. It codes for CASSLDQISTGELFF.

This clonotype was seen more than once but under ten times. V usage is TRBV7-8 and J usage is TRBJ2-1; 15 bases align to TRBD2. The J segment lost 10 bases and the V segment lost 5 bases, leaving 6 bases of the junction unmatched. Germline V lookup: CDR1 SGHVS, CDR2 FQNEAQ. The CDR3 totals 15 residues. CDR3 protein: CASSRTSGRVGEQFF. For the CDR3, the DNA is TGTGCCAGCAGCCGGACTAGCGGGAGGGTTGGGGAGCAGTTCTTC. The entire variable domain, with the rest obtained from reference TRBV7-8 and TRBJ2-1, is as follows: GAGVSQSPRYKVAKRGQDVALRCDPISGHVSLFWYQQALGQGPEFLTYFQNEAQLDKSGLPSDRFFAERPEGSVSTLKIQRTQQEDSAVYLCASSRTSGRVGEQFFGPGTRLTVL.

A few counts support this clonotype. The chain uses TRBV20-1 and TRBJ1-4, with D possibly TRBD1 on 5 matching bases. This CDR3 contains 14 residues. Germline lookup yields CDR1 DFQATT and CDR2 SNEGSKA (reference sequence). V was shortened by 6 bases and J by 6 bases, with 17 bases between the two germline ends. The DNA for the CDR3 is TGCAGTGCCTTGCCGGGGCAACTGGATGAAAAACTGTTTTTT. This translates into CSALPGQLDEKLFF.

There are a few counts of this clonotype. CDR3 residues: CASSLGLGGPPSYEQYF. In DNA form, the CDR3 reads TGTGCCAGCAGCTTGGGCCTCGGAGGGCCACCCTCCTACGAGCAGTACTTC. V is TRBV7-2 and J is TRBJ2-7; a possible D gene is TRBD2 (6 bases). Germline V gene data show CDR1 as SGHTA and CDR2 as FQGNSA. The CDR3 is 17 residues long. V was trimmed by 3 bases and J by 0 bases, leaving 18 bases between them.

The chain employs TRBV20-1 and TRBJ2-3; 7 bases fit TRBD1. The ends lost 2 bases at V and 5 bases at J; junction bases unmatched: 7. CDR3 length: 14 amino acids. Per germline, CDR1 DFQATT and CDR2 SNEGSKA (reference sequence). The DNA for the CDR3 is TGCAGTGCTAGACCCGGGACAGAATTAGATACGCAGTATTTT. Its translation: CSARPGTELDTQYF.

This clonotype was counted many times. The rearrangement uses TRBV20-1 and TRBJ2-7; 7 bases are a match to TRBD1. Trimming took 1 base from V and 1 from J; bases not matched to a gene: 7. The CDR3 consists of 15 residues. From germline, CDR1 is DFQATT and CDR2 SNEGSKA (reference sequence). The CDR3 nucleotides read TGCAGTGCTAGAGTAGGGACAGTCCTTTCCTACGAGCAGTACTTC. Translated: CSARVGTVLSYEQYF.

This clonotype was recorded a few times. V and J are TRBV24-1 and TRBJ1-1, with D perhaps TRBD1 (5 bases). Trimming cost V 2 bases and J 1 base, with 10 bases left between them. Germline loops: CDR1 KGHDR, CDR2 SFDVKD. This CDR3 is 15 amino acids long. In nucleotides, the CDR3 is TGTGCCACCAGTGATTCTGCCGACAGGAACACTGAAGCTTTCTTT. This encodes CATSDSADRNTEAFF.

J is TRBJ2-7 and V is TRBV29-1; possibly TRBD2 for D (6 bases). The CDR3 spans 13 residues. Trimming took off 4 bases at V and 5 bases at J, with 15 bases between the two ends. Germline V gene lookup returns CDR1 SQVTM and CDR2 ANQGSEA. CDR3 sequence: CSVGSRRGHEQYF. The CDR3 DNA reads as TGCAGCGTTGGTAGTCGGAGGGGCCACGAGCAGTACTTC.

The chain has TRBV5-1 and TRBJ1-2; no definite D call. V dropped 0 bases and J dropped 4 bases, with 7 bases sitting between them. Germline V gene data show CDR1 as SGHRS and CDR2 as YFSETQ. This CDR3 has 13 amino acids. The CDR3 is CASSLGTVYGYTF. The CDR3, as DNA: TGCGCCAGCAGCTTGGGGACGGTCTATGGCTACACCTTC.

V gene TRBV5-4 combines with J gene TRBJ2-1; 16 nucleotides agree with TRBD2. The CDR3 runs to 17 residues. V shed 4 bases, J shed 4 bases, and the junction held 5 bases outside the gene matches. The germline V gene encodes CDR1 SGHNT and CDR2 YYREEE (reference sequence). CDR3 amino acids: CASSPGTSGGAYNEQFF. The CDR3 region has the DNA TGTGCCAGCAGCCCCGGGACTAGCGGGGGGGCTTACAATGAGCAGTTCTTC.

This clonotype was picked up a small number of times. The CDR3 bases are TGTGCCAGCAGTCCCCTCGGGAGGGGGCGCGGGGCCAACGTCCTGACTTTC. It specifies CASSPLGRGRGANVLTF. The gene calls are TRBV6-1 and TRBJ2-6; possible D gene TRBD2, 8 bases. This CDR3 comprises 17 residues. V was shortened by 5 bases and J by 4 bases, with 18 bases between the two germline ends. CDR1 and CDR2 from the germline V gene are MNHNS and SASEGT.

The J gene is TRBJ2-2, the V gene TRBV12-3 or TRBV12-4; TRBD2 matches at 11 bases. V shed 10 bases and J 6 bases; nucleotides not matched to a gene: 10. This CDR3 is built from 15 residues. CDR3 residues: CATSGSSGGSGELFF. In nucleotides, the CDR3 is TGTGCCACTAGCGGGTCTAGCGGGGGGTCCGGGGAGCTGTTTTTT.

In this sample, this clonotype turned up a few times. The chain carries TRBV29-1 and TRBJ2-3; the D gene is possibly TRBD2 (5 bases). This CDR3 region has 13 residues. V lost 3 bases to trimming and J lost 0 bases, with 7 bases between them. Germline assignment: CDR1 SQVTM and CDR2 ANQGSEA. The CDR3 nucleotides read TGCAGCGTTGACAGGACTAGCACAGATACGCAGTATTTT. It encodes CSVDRTSTDTQYF.

The V and J genes are TRBV28 and TRBJ2-7; 7 bases map to TRBD1. V shed 6 bases, J shed 2 bases, and the junction held 4 bases outside the gene matches. CDR1 is MDHEN and CDR2 is SYDVKM in the germline V gene. The CDR3 runs to 13 residues. The CDR3 sequence is CASRRDSPYEQYF. CDR3 bases: TGTGCCAGCAGGAGGGACAGCCCCTACGAGCAGTACTTC. Full variable domain (remainder filled in from reference TRBV28 and TRBJ2-7): DVKVTQSSRYLVKRTGEKVFLECVQDMDHENMFWYRQDPGLGLRLIYFSYDVKMKEKGDIPEGYSVSREKKERFSLILESASTNQTSMYLCASRRDSPYEQYFGPGTRLTVT.

This clonotype was counted only a few times. The rearrangement joins TRBV20-1 to TRBJ2-7; TRBD2 matches 10 bases. CDR1 DFQATT and CDR2 SNEGSKA come from the germline V gene (reference sequence). V shed 3 bases, J shed 6 bases, and the junction held 11 bases outside the gene matches. The CDR3 covers 15 residues. The CDR3 sequence: CSASTSGTYLPEQYF. For the CDR3, the DNA is TGCAGTGCTAGTACTAGCGGGACCTATTTACCCGAGCAGTACTTC.

The V and J genes are TRBV5-1 and TRBJ2-1, with 8 bases fitting TRBD1. This CDR3 is built from 18 residues. Germline V gene lookup returns CDR1 SGHRS and CDR2 YFSETQ. The J segment lost 9 bases and the V segment lost 0 bases, leaving 17 bases of the junction unmatched. CDR3 nucleotide sequence: TGCGCCAGCAGCTTGGCCTACGGGTCGATATACAGGGGGAGTGAGCAGTTCTTC. Amino acids: CASSLAYGSIYRGSEQFF.

A few counts support this clonotype. The J gene is TRBJ2-3, the V gene TRBV24-1, with TRBD1 matching over 7 bases. Germline V gives CDR1 KGHDR, CDR2 SFDVKD. Trimming at V came to 5 bases and at J to 2 bases, leaving 18 bases not matched to a gene. There are 19 residues in the CDR3. As DNA, the CDR3 is TGTGCCACCAGTGTCTCCGGGACAGTATCTCGCAGGCCCACAGATACGCAGTATTTT. It translates to CATSVSGTVSRRPTDTQYF.

The chain couples TRBV20-1 to TRBJ2-3; D is perhaps TRBD1 or TRBD2 (6 bases each). Germline CDR1 and CDR2: DFQATT and SNEGSKA (reference sequence). The CDR3 has 14 residues. The V end was cut by 2 bases, the J end by 2 bases, with 11 bases between. For the CDR3, the DNA is TGCAGTGCTAGACTAGGGGGGACCACAGATACGCAGTATTTT. This translates into CSARLGGTTDTQYF.

This clonotype occurred many times. The chain has TRBV12-3 or TRBV12-4 and TRBJ1-2; D perhaps matches TRBD1 (5 bases). The CDR3 is 11 residues long. Trimming shortened V by 2 bases and J by 7 bases, and 5 bases separated the two germline ends. The CDR3 sequence: CASSLRGGYTF. As DNA, the CDR3 is TGTGCCAGCAGTTTAAGGGGTGGCTACACCTTC.

This clonotype was detected a few times. The V and J genes are TRBV7-2 and TRBJ2-4; TRBD2 agrees at 12 bases. CDR1 and CDR2 from the germline V gene are SGHTA and FQGNSA. The CDR3 covers 17 residues. J lost 6 bases, V lost 5 bases, and 11 bases had no gene match. The CDR3 sequence: CASSALGLAGGRNIQYF. The CDR3 region has the DNA TGTGCCAGCAGCGCCCTAGGGCTAGCGGGGGGGCGAAACATTCAGTACTTC.